This T cell receptor beta chain originates from a study of T cells in Graves' hyperthyroidism and ophthalmopathy. Study-level findings and limits: Ophthalmopathy, as predicted by the model, came a median 6.5 months after the prediction.

The CDR3 loop spans 14 amino acids. Germline CDR1 SGHTS, CDR2 YDEGEE. V lost 7 bases and J lost 6; bases outside the gene matches: 12. Template material for amplifying TCR beta CDR3 regions consisted of RNA transcripts. First-round RT-PCR with HTBI primers amplified the TCR CDR3 region. TCRdb re-called the multiplex PCR reads through MiXCR, storing one row per CDR3 protein. In the table there are hundreds of thousands of distinct CDR3 sequences, 15% to 18% of which are singletons. On this clonotype itself: The antigen is unknown.

This chain uses TRBV5-8 with TRBJ1-2; 7 bases align to TRBD1. The source of this sequence is a woman under 30 with Graves' hyperthyroidism. The sample taken for sequencing was blood. In nucleotides, the CDR3 is TGTGCCAGCGGTACGGGCAGGGGGAGAAATGGCTACACCTTC. The encoded protein is CASGTGRGRNGYTF.